The clone carrying this T cell receptor (beta chain) has a handful of counts. The data were taken from a study of T cells after yellow fever vaccination. Germline CDR1 reads SGHDT; CDR2 reads YYEEEE. The CDR3 spans 15 residues. V lost 4 bases and J lost 0; bases outside the gene matches: 6. TCRdb used MiXCR to reprocess the 5' RACE reads, holding one entry per CDR3 protein. The sample lists 450,000 to 550,000 distinct CDR3 sequences; 21% were seen once. The sample here was PBMCs, taken approximately 22 days after the first yellow fever vaccination. The TCR comes from a man in his late teens or twenties who received the YFV17D yellow fever vaccine. The chain combines TRBV5-6 with TRBJ2-7; 8 bases agree with TRBD1. CDR3 nucleotide sequence: TGTGCCAGCAGCCTTACAGGGGGAAGCTCCTACGAGCAGTACGTC. This codes for CASSLTGGSSYEQYV.